A single sample is the source of the 21 T cell receptor beta chains below, sequenced in a study of blood T cell repertoires in COVID-19. The method was immunoSEQ multiplex PCR; TCRdb's version includes in-frame clones alone and lacks a portion of them. The sample lists 40,000 to 45,000 clones, roughly nine tenths occurring once. Sequenced material: peripheral blood. Every receptor here comes from a human donor in a cohort sampled during active COVID-19.

The genes are TRBV19 and TRBJ1-2, with 7 nucleotides matching TRBD1. Germline trimming cut 10 bases from V and 6 bases from J; bases unmatched to any gene: 8. CDR1 LNHDA and CDR2 SQIVND come from the germline V gene (reference sequence). The CDR3 loop spans 12 amino acids. DNA of the CDR3: TGTGCCACGGGTTACAGGGGTCATGGCTACACCTTC. It encodes CATGYRGHGYTF.

The rearrangement uses TRBV24-1 and TRBJ2-2, with 9 positions matching TRBD1. This CDR3 contains 15 residues. Trimming cost V 9 bases and J 5 bases; bases outside gene matches: 9. The germline CDR1 and CDR2 sequences are KGHDR and SFDVKD. DNA of the CDR3: TGTGCCACCCGGTCCCGGGACAGGGAAACCGGGGAGCTGTTTTTT. Translation: CATRSRDRETGELFF.

The chain links TRBV4-1 to TRBJ1-1; 8 nucleotides align to TRBD1. V lost 4 bases, J lost 14 bases, and 9 bases stayed unmatched. Germline V gene lookup returns CDR1 MGHRA and CDR2 YSYEKL. The CDR3 length is 12 residues. CDR3 amino acids: CASSPGGVGLFF. The CDR3, as DNA: TGCGCCAGCAGCCCAGGGGGCGTAGGCCTGTTCTTT.

The J gene is TRBJ2-3, the V gene TRBV5-1; TRBD2 matches at 8 bases. Trimming took 4 bases from V and 1 from J; bases not matched to a gene: 8. The CDR3 sequence is 16 residues long. From germline, CDR1 is SGHRS and CDR2 YFSETQ. CDR3 nucleotides: TGCGCCAGCAGCATCCAACTAGCGGCACGCACAGATACGCAGTATTTT. Its protein is CASSIQLAARTDTQYF.

This clone was picked up a small number of times. This chain uses TRBV27 with TRBJ2-7; the match to TRBD2 covers 10 bases. V was clipped by 6 bases and J by 5 bases; unmatched bases: 7. The CDR3 runs 14 residues. Germline CDR1 reads MNHEY; CDR2 reads SMNVEV (reference sequence). The CDR3 DNA is TGTGCCAGCAGAGAGCGGGAGGGCCTCCACGAGCAGTACTTC. Encoded protein: CASREREGLHEQYF.

This chain joins TRBV5-8 and TRBJ1-3; tentative D call: TRBD1 (5 bases). The germline V gene has CDR1 SGHTS and CDR2 YDEGEE. There are 15 residues in the CDR3. V lost 0 bases and J lost 0, with 7 bases in between. CDR3 sequence reads: CASSLDQGSGNTIYF. The CDR3 nucleotides are TGTGCCAGCAGCTTGGATCAGGGCTCTGGAAACACCATATATTTT.

This clone has only a few counts. The chain joins TRBV9 to TRBJ2-1; 14 bases fit TRBD2. This CDR3 spans 16 amino acids. Germline trimming cut 4 bases from V and 7 bases from J; bases unmatched to any gene: 7. CDR1 SGDLS and CDR2 YYNGEE come from the germline V gene. CDR3 in DNA: TGTGCCAGCAGCCCGGGACTAGCGGGAGTCAAAAATGAGCAGTTCTTC. Translated: CASSPGLAGVKNEQFF.

The chain has TRBV7-2 and TRBJ1-2, with D possibly TRBD1 on 6 matching bases. Trimming pared 0 bases from V and 4 bases from J, leaving 15 bases between. The CDR3 runs 16 residues. Per the germline V gene, CDR1 is SGHTA and CDR2 is FQGNSA. The CDR3 sequence is CASSLARAGAGYGYTF. In DNA form, the CDR3 reads TGTGCCAGCAGCTTAGCTCGGGCAGGGGCTGGCTATGGCTACACCTTC.

This sequence joins TRBV5-1 and TRBJ1-5; D gene unclear. CDR3 length: 15 amino acids. The germline V gene has CDR1 SGHRS and CDR2 YFSETQ. The V end lost 4 bases, the J end lost 3 bases, and 14 bases lay between the germline ends. The CDR3 loop reads CASSLFGQYNQPQHF. CDR3 DNA: TGCGCCAGCAGCCTATTTGGGCAGTACAATCAGCCCCAGCATTTT.

This chain connects TRBV20-1 to TRBJ1-1; D gene uncertain. The V end lost 3 bases, the J end lost 8 bases, and 22 bases lay between the germline ends. Germline V lookup: CDR1 DFQATT, CDR2 SNEGSKA (reference sequence). The CDR3 contains 15 residues. The CDR3 coding sequence is TGCAGTGCTAGTCCCCCCCGCCCCTCTATAAAGGAAGCTTTCTTT. As protein: CSASPPRPSIKEAFF.

This clone appeared a single time. The chain recombines TRBV9 with TRBJ1-1; D remains ambiguous. The CDR3 totals 14 residues. Germline assignment: CDR1 SGDLS and CDR2 YYNGEE. With 3 bases removed from V and 4 bases from J, the gap between germline ends came to 13 bases. CDR3 residues: CASSGWEGITEAFF. The CDR3 bases are TGTGCCAGCAGCGGTTGGGAGGGTATCACTGAAGCTTTCTTT. The full variable domain, in which reference TRBV9 and TRBJ1-1 provide the parts outside the CDR3, is DSGVTQTPKHLITATGQRVTLRCSPRSGDLSVYWYQQSLDQGLQFLIQYYNGEERAKGNILERFSAQQFPDLHSELNLSSLELGDSALYFCASSGWEGITEAFFGQGTRLTVV.

The chain combines TRBV5-6 with TRBJ2-2, with a possible D match to TRBD1 (5 bases). Germline loops: CDR1 SGHDT, CDR2 YYEEEE. There are 17 residues in the CDR3. The germline V and J ends were trimmed by 1 base and 0 bases, with 13 bases remaining between them. The CDR3 DNA follows: TGTGCCAGCAGCTTGTCAGGGTACCTAACGAACACCGGGGAGCTGTTTTTT. This encodes CASSLSGYLTNTGELFF.

The chain combines TRBV11-2 with TRBJ2-1; D gene unclear. CDR1 is SGHAT and CDR2 is FQNNGV in the germline V gene. This CDR3 is built from 17 residues. V dropped 0 bases and J dropped 0 bases, with 12 bases sitting between them. The CDR3 here is CASSLERSASSYNEQFF. Here the CDR3 DNA reads TGTGCCAGCAGCTTAGAGAGGTCGGCGAGCTCCTACAATGAGCAGTTCTTC.

The chain is built from TRBV3-1 (or the pseudogene TRBV3-2) and TRBJ2-7, with D possibly being TRBD1 (6 bases). Germline-derived CDR1 and CDR2 are LGHDT and YNNKEL (reference sequence). CDR3 length: 14 residues. V gave up 3 bases and J gave up 2 bases, with 11 bases separating them. The CDR3 coding sequence is TGTGCCAGCAGCCAGGGGGACATCACCTACGAGCAGTACTTC. As protein: CASSQGDITYEQYF.

This chain connects TRBV9 to TRBJ2-1; tentative D call: TRBD2 (6 bases). The V and J ends lost 0 bases and 7 bases respectively, with 8 bases between them. Germline V lookup: CDR1 SGDLS, CDR2 YYNGEE. The CDR3 has 13 amino acids. CDR3 sequence: CASSVAGDNEQFF. The CDR3 DNA is TGTGCCAGCAGCGTAGCGGGGGATAATGAGCAGTTCTTC.

The V call is TRBV30, the J call TRBJ1-1, with a tentative D call TRBD1 (5 bases). The length of the CDR3 is 12 residues. Germline CDR1 GTSNPN, CDR2 SVGIG (reference sequence). Trimming pared 3 bases from V and 9 bases from J, leaving 14 bases between. The chain's CDR3 is CAWSQGVGKAFF. CDR3 bases: TGTGCCTGGAGCCAGGGTGTAGGTAAAGCTTTCTTT.

V is TRBV5-1 and J is TRBJ1-4, with 8 bases identical to TRBD1. This CDR3 spans 16 amino acids. Germline trimming cut 2 bases from V and 1 base from J; bases unmatched to any gene: 4. CDR1 and CDR2 (germline): SGHRS, YFSETQ. This CDR3 is CASSFAGQGTNEKLFF. The CDR3 nucleotides read TGCGCCAGCAGCTTTGCAGGACAGGGAACTAATGAAAAACTGTTTTTT. The whole variable domain, filled in from reference TRBV5-1 and TRBJ1-4, reads KAGVTQTPRYLIKTRGQQVTLSCSPISGHRSVSWYQQTPGQGLQFLFEYFSETQRNKGNFPGRFSGRQFSNSRSEMNVSTLELGDSALYLCASSFAGQGTNEKLFFGSGTQLSVL.

This rearrangement joins TRBV2 to TRBJ2-4; 7 bases are a match to TRBD1. V shed 6 bases, J shed 4 bases, and the junction held 6 bases outside the gene matches. CDR1 SNHLY and CDR2 FYNNEI come from the germline V gene. The CDR3 has 14 amino acids. The CDR3 region has the DNA TGTGCCAGCAGGCAGACAGGGCTTAAAAACATTCAGTACTTC. Protein sequence: CASRQTGLKNIQYF. The full variable domain, its missing parts supplied by reference TRBV2 and TRBJ2-4, is EPEVTQTPSHQVTQMGQEVILRCVPISNHLYFYWYRQILGQKVEFLVSFYNNEISEKSEIFDDQFSVERPDGSNFTLKIRSTKLEDSAMYFCASRQTGLKNIQYFGAGTRLSVL.

V is TRBV5-1 and J is TRBJ2-7; 7 bases fit TRBD1. Germline CDR1 and CDR2: SGHRS and YFSETQ. V trimming: 1 base; J trimming: 3 bases; junction bases outside the gene matches: 4. This CDR3 contains 14 residues. The CDR3: CASSLSQGDYEQYF. In nucleotides, the CDR3 is TGCGCCAGCAGCTTGTCTCAGGGGGACTACGAGCAGTACTTC.

The chain has TRBV5-1 and TRBJ1-3, with 7 bases that match TRBD1. The V gene's germline CDR1 is SGHRS and CDR2 YFSETQ. J gave up 0 bases and V 4 bases, and 7 bases lay outside the gene matches. The CDR3 is made up of 16 amino acids. CDR3 sequence (DNA): TGCGCCAGCAGCCGAGAAGGGACAGCCTCTGGAAACACCATATATTTT. It yields the protein CASSREGTASGNTIYF.

The V gene is TRBV14, the J gene TRBJ2-1; a possible D gene is TRBD2 (5 bases). CDR1 and CDR2 from the germline V gene are SGHDN and FVKESK. Trimming removed 4 bases from V and 5 bases from J, with 18 bases in between. The CDR3 has 16 residues. CDR3 coding DNA: TGTGCCAGCAGCCCCACCCGGGGTTACACCGACAATGAGCAGTTCTTC. This gives the protein CASSPTRGYTDNEQFF. Based on the CDR3 plus reference TRBV14 and TRBJ2-1, the full variable domain is EAGVTQFPSHSVIEKGQTVTLRCDPISGHDNLYWYRRVMGKEIKFLLHFVKESKQDESGMPNNRFLAERTGGTYSTLKVQPAELEDSGVYFCASSPTRGYTDNEQFFGPGTRLTVL.